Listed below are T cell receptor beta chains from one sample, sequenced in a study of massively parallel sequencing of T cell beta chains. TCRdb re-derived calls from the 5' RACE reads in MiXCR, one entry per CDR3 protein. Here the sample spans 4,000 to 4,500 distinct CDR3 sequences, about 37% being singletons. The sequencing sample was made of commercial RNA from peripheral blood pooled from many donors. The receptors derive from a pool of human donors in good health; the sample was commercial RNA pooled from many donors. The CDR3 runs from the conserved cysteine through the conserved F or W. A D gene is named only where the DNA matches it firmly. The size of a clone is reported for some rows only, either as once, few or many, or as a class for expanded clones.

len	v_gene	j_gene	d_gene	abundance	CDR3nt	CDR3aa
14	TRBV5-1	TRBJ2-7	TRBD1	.	TGCGCCAGCAGCGAGGGACAGAGTAGCGACGAGCAGTACTTC	CASSEGQSSDEQYF
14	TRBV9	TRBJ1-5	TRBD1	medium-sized	TGTGCCAGCAGCGTGACAGGGGACCATCAGCCCCAGCATTTT	CASSVTGDHQPQHF
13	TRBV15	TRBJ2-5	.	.	TGTGCCACCAGCAGAGTGGGGGGAGAGACCCAGTACTTC	CATSRVGGETQYF
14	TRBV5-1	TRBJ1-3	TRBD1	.	TGCGCCAGCAGCTTGGAAGGCGGGACAGACACCATATATTTT	CASSLEGGTDTIYF
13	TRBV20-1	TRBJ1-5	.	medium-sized	TGCAGTGCTATGGGGGGAGGATATCAGCCCCAGCATTTT	CSAMGGGYQPQHF
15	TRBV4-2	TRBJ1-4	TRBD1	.	TGTGCCAGCAGCCTAATGGGACAGCCTAATGAAAAACTGTTTTTT	CASSLMGQPNEKLFF
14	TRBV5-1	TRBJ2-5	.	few	TGCGCCAGCAGCTTGGGACAGCCACAAGAGACCCAGTACTTC	CASSLGQPQETQYF
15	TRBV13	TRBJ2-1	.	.	TGTGCCAGCAGCTTAGGGACCGAACGCTACAATGAGCAGTTCTTC	CASSLGTERYNEQFF
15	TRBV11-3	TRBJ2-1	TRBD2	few	TGTGCCAGCAGCTTAGGCGGGGGTGCCTACAATGAGCAGTTCTTC	CASSLGGGAYNEQFF
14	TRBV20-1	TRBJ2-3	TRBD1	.	TGCAGTGCCTCCGGGACAGGGGGCACAGATACGCAGTATTTT	CSASGTGGTDTQYF
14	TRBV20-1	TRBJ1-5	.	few	TGCAGTGCTAGAGCCCGACAGAGCAATCAGCCCCAGCATTTT	CSARARQSNQPQHF
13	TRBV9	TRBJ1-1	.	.	TGTGCCAGCAGCCCGGGGGACCGCACTGAAGCTTTCTTT	CASSPGDRTEAFF
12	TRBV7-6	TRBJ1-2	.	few	TGTGCCAGCAGCTTATATCGGGATGGCTACACCTTC	CASSLYRDGYTF
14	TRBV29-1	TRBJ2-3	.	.	TGCAGCGTTGCGGGGGGGCAGGGGGCAGATACGCAGTATTTT	CSVAGGQGADTQYF
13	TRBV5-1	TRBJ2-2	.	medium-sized	TGCGCCACCAGGGGGGCTTCCACCGGGGAGCTGTTTTTT	CATRGASTGELFF
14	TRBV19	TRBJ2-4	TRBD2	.	TGTGCCAGTAGTATGGGACTACCGGCGAACATTCAGTACTTC	CASSMGLPANIQYF
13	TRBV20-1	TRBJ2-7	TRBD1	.	TGCAGTGCTAGAGTAGGGGGCTCGGGCGAGCAGTACTTC	CSARVGGSGEQYF
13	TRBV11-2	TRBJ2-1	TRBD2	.	TGTGCCAGCAGCTTAGACGGCGGGGGGGTGGAGTTCTTC	CASSLDGGGVEFF
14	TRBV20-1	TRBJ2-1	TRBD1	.	TGCAGTGCTAGAGATTACCGACAGGGTGGTGAGCAGTTCTTC	CSARDYRQGGEQFF
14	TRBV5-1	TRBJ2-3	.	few	TGCGCCAGCAGCAAGGGGGACAGCACAGATACGCAGTATTTT	CASSKGDSTDTQYF
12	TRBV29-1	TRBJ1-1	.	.	TGCAGCGTTGTGACGTCTCACACTGAAGCTTTCTTT	CSVVTSHTEAFF
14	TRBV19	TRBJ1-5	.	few	TGTGCCAGTACCGCGGACTCGAGGAATCAGCCCCAGCATTTT	CASTADSRNQPQHF
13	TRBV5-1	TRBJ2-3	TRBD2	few	TGCGCCAGCAGAGCAGCGGGGTCAGATACGCAGTATTTT	CASRAAGSDTQYF
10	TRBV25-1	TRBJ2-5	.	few	TGTGCCAGCAGTAGTAGCCGTCCGTACTTC	CASSSSRPYF
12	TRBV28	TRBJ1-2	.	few	TGTGCCAGCAGTTTAGAGGGATTTGGCTACACCTTC	CASSLEGFGYTF
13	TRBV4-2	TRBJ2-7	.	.	TGTGCCAGCAGCCAACTAGCGTCGGGCGAGCAGTACTTC	CASSQLASGEQYF
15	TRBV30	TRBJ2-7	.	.	TGTGCCTGGAGTGTCTCCCGGGACAAGACCTACGAGCAGTACTTC	CAWSVSRDKTYEQYF
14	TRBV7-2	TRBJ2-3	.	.	TGTGCCAGCAGCTTCGGGAGTGGAACAGATACGCAGTATTTT	CASSFGSGTDTQYF
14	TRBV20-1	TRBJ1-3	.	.	TGCAGTGCTAGAGAGGGGGCTGGTGGAAACACCATATATTTT	CSAREGAGGNTIYF
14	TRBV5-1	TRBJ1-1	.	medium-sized	TGCGCCAGCAGCTTGGATATACGGGACACTGAAGCTTTCTTT	CASSLDIRDTEAFF
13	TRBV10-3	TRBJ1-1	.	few	TGTGCCATCAGGCTCCAGGATGGGACTGAAGCTTTCTTT	CAIRLQDGTEAFF
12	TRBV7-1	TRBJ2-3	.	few	TGTGCCAGCAGCTCCTATGGGGGTACGCAGTATTTT	CASSSYGGTQYF
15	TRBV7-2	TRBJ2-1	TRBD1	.	TGTGCCAGCAGCTTCCGGGACAGCCTCTACAATGAGCAGTTCTTC	CASSFRDSLYNEQFF
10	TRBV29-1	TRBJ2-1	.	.	TGCAGCGCCCTGGAGGGTGAGCAGTTCTTC	CSALEGEQFF
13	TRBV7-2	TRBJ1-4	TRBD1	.	TGTGCCAGCAGGAGGGACAGAAATGAAAAACTGTTTTTT	CASRRDRNEKLFF
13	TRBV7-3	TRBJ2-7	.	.	TGTGCCAGCAGCTTAAGGCAGTCCTACGAGCAGTACTTC	CASSLRQSYEQYF
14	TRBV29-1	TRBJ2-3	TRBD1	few	TGCAGCGTGAAATGGGGACAGGGAGCAGATACGCAGTATTTT	CSVKWGQGADTQYF
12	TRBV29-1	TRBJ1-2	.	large	TGCAGCGTTGAGGTCGGGAATCAGGGCTACACCTTC	CSVEVGNQGYTF
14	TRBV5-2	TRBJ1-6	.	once	TGTGCCAGCAACGCCGGGTGGGATAATTCACCCCTCCACTTT	CASNAGWDNSPLHF
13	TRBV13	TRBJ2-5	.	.	TGTGCCAGCAGCTTAGGCCCGGAAGAGACCCAGTACTTC	CASSLGPEETQYF
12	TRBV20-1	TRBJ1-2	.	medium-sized	TGCAGTGCTAGTCAGGGAGACTATGGCTACACCTTC	CSASQGDYGYTF
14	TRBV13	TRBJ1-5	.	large	TGTGCCAGCAGCTTGTCAGGGGGCAATCAGCCCCAGCATTTT	CASSLSGGNQPQHF
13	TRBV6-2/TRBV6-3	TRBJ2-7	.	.	TGTGCCACCCGGACTACCAGCTCCTACGAGCAGTACTTC	CATRTTSSYEQYF
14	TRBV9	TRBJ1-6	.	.	TGTGCCAGCAGCGTATCAGGGTTAGATTCACCCCTCCACTTT	CASSVSGLDSPLHF
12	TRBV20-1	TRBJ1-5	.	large	TGCAGTGCTAGAACAGGGAATCAGCCCCAGCATTTT	CSARTGNQPQHF
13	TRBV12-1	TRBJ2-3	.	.	TGTGCCAGCAGCTACGACATCACAGATACGCAGTATTTT	CASSYDITDTQYF
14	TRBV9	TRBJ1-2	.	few	TGTGCCAGCAGCGTAGCTTTGACTAACTATGGCTACACCTTC	CASSVALTNYGYTF
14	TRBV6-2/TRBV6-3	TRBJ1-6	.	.	TGTGCCAGTCGAAACGGCCGACCGAATTCACCCCTCCACTTT	CASRNGRPNSPLHF
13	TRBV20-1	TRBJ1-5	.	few	TGCAGTGCTAGGGCAACGGACAATCAGCCCCAGCATTTT	CSARATDNQPQHF
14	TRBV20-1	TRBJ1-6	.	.	TGCAGTGCTAGGGGAGGCAGGGGTTATTCACCCCTCCACTTT	CSARGGRGYSPLHF
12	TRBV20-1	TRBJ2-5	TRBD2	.	TGCAGTTTCAAGCGGGGGCAAGAGACCCAGTACTTC	CSFKRGQETQYF
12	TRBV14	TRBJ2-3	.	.	TGTGCCAGCAGCCAATCAGCAGATACGCAGTATTTT	CASSQSADTQYF
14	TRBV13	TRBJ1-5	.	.	TGTGCCAGCAGCTGGGGGGGTTCAAATCAGCACCAGCATTTT	CASSWGGSNQHQHF
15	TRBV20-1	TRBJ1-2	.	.	TGCAGTGCTAGAGATGACGAACGGGGTTCCTATGGCTACACCTTC	CSARDDERGSYGYTF
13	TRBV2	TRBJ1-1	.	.	TGTGCCAGCAGTTCTGGGGAGGGCACTGAAGCTTTCTTT	CASSSGEGTEAFF
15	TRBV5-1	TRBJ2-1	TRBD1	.	TGCGCCAGCAGCTTGGAGGGGGCAAACTACAATGAGCAGTTCTTC	CASSLEGANYNEQFF
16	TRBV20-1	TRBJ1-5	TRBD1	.	TGCAGTGCTAGAGATGCCCGTCGGACAGGGGATCAGCCCCAGCATTTT	CSARDARRTGDQPQHF
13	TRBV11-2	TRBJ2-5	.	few	TGTGCCAGCAGCTTAGGACCCACCTCGGCCCAGTACTTC	CASSLGPTSAQYF
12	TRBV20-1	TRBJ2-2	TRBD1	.	TGCAGTGCTCACAGGGGTTTCCGGGAGCTGTTTTTT	CSAHRGFRELFF
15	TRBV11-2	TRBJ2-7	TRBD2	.	TGTGCCAGCAGCTTAGATATAGCGGGAGGGCGGGAGCAGTACTTC	CASSLDIAGGREQYF